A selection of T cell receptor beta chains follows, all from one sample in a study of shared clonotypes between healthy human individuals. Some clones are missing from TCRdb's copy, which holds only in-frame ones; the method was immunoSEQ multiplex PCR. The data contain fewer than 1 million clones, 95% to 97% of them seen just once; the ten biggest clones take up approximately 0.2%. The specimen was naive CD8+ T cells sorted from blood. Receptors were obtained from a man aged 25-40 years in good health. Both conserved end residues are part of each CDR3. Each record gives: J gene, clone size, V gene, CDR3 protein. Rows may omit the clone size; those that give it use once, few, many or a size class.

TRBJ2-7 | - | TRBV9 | CASSAGAGYEQYF
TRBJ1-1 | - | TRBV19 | CASSLGQGNTEAFF
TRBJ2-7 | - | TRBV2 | CASSPGWIAGSYEQYF
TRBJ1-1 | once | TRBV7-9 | CASSLELGKNTEAFF
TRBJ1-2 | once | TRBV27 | CASSSQGPGYGYTF
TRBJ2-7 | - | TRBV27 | CASSHGTRRYEQYF
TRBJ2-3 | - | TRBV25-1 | CASSDRTTDTQYF
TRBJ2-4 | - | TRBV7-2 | CASTPRRDRVNIQYF
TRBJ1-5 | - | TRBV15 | CATRQGGRGHDQPQHF
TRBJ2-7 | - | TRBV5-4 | CASSQAGGNYEQYF
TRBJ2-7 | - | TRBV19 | CASSRAASSYEQYF
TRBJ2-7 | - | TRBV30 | CAWSGGQVSSYEQYF
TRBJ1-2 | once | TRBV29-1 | CSAGPREEKLYGYTF
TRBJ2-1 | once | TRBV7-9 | CASSPGTGYNEQFF
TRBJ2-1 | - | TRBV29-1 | CSVEDPGQGSYNEQFF
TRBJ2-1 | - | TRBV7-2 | CASSLWEVSSLDEQFF
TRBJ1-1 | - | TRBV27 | CASSYVKGAEAFF
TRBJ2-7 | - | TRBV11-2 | CASSLYRSYEQYF
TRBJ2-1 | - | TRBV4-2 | CASGTNEQFF
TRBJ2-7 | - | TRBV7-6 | CASSWTSGSYEQYF